The clone carrying this TCR beta chain has a single count. What it binds is not known. Here immunoSEQ multiplex PCR was the method, and the copy in TCRdb shows in-frame clones only, minus some. Of around 2,000,000 clones listed, 85% to 95% are singletons. Only CD45RO-negative cells positively selected for CCR7 counted as naive CD8 cells, so terminally differentiated effector memory CD45RA+ cells were excluded. The source of the sample is a study of shared clonotypes between healthy human individuals. Study-wide findings and caveats: The study's rarefaction showed incomplete sorted-subset sequencing despite large depth.

The ends were cut back, 2 bases at V and 5 bases at J, with 15 bases in the middle. Germline CDR1 reads SEHNR; CDR2 reads FQNEAQ (reference sequence). This CDR3 is 15 amino acids long. Sequences were obtained from naive CD8+ T cells from PBMCs. The TCR sequence derives from a man aged 18 to 30 in good health. Some clones in this sample may be carry-over from other donors' samples. J is TRBJ2-5 and V is TRBV7-9, with TRBD2 as a possible D gene (6 bases). The CDR3 coding sequence is TGTGCCAGCAGCTTATATGCGGGACTCGCGGAGACCCAGTACTTC. This gives the protein CASSLYAGLAETQYF.